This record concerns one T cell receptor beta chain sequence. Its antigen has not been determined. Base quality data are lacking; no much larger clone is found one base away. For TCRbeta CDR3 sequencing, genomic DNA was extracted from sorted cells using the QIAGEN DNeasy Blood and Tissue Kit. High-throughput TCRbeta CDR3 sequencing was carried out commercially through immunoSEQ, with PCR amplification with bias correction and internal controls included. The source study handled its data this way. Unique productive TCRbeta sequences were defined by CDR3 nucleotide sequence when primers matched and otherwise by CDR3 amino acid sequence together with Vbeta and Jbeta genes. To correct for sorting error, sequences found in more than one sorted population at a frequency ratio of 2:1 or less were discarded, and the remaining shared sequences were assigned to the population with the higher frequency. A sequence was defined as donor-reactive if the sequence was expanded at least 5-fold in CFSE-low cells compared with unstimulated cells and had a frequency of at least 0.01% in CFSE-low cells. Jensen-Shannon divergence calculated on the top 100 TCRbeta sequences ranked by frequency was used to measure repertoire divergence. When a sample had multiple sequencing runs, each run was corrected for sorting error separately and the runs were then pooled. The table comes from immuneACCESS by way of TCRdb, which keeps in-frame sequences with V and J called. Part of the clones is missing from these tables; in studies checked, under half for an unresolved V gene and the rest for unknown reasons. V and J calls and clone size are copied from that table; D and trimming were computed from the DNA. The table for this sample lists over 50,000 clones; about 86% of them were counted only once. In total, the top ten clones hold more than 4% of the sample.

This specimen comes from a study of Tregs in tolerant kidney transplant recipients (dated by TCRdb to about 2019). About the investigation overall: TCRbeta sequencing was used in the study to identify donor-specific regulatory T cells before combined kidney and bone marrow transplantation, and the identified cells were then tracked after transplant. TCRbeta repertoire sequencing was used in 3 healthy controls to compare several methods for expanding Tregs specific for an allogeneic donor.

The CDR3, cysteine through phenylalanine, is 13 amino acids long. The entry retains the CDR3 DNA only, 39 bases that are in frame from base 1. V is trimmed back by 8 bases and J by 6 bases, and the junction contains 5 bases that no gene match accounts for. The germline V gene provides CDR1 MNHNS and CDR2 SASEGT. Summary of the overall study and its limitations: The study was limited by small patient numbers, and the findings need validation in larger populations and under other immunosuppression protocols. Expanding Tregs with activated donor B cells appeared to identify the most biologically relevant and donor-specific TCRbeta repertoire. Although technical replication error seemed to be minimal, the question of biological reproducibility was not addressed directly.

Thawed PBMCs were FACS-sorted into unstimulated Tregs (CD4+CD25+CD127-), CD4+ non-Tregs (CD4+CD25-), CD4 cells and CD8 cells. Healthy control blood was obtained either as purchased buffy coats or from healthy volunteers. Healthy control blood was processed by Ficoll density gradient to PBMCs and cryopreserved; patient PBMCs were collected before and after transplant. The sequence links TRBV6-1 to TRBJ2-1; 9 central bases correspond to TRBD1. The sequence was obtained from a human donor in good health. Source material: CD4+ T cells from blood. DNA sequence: TGTGCCAGCTCACAGGGGGCAAGCAATGAGCAGTTCTTC. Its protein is CASSQGASNEQFF.